The source of this TCR beta chain is a study of blood T cell repertoires in COVID-19. The CDR3 is 12 residues long. Germline CDR1 is SGHNT and CDR2 is YYREEE (reference sequence). V trimming: 7 bases; J trimming: 5 bases; junction bases outside the gene matches: 6. Libraries were prepared by immunoSEQ multiplex PCR; TCRdb keeps only in-frame clonotypes and omits some of them. The sample holds 250,000 or so clones; over 70% are singletons and the top ten take under 4.5%. The count of this clone is one. The sample taken for sequencing was PBMCs or T cells enriched from blood (not recorded which). The clonotype comes from a woman under 40 who had been exposed to COVID-19. V gene TRBV5-4 combines with J gene TRBJ2-7; 7 bases line up with TRBD1. The CDR3 DNA reads TGTGCCAGCGGTATTACAGGGGACGAGCAGTACTTC. Translating it yields CASGITGDEQYF. The full variable domain, its missing parts supplied by reference TRBV5-4 and TRBJ2-7, is ETGVTQSPTHLIKTRGQQVTLRCSSQSGHNTVSWYQQALGQGPQFIFQYYREEENGRGNFPPRFSGLQFPNYSSELNVNALELDDSALYLCASGITGDEQYFGPGTRLTVT.